The clone carrying this T cell receptor beta chain turned up a few times. Its target is not known. The data derive from a study of beta chain features in type 1 diabetes. Study overall: Patients shared similar age, gender and cell yields with healthy donors.

Since all of the isolated RNA was reverse transcribed, expressed TCRB transcripts were what got sequenced. About 3.57 million reads per sample were averaged for naive, central memory and regulatory samples. Data came from immunoSEQ multiplex PCR; TCRdb stores just in-frame clones and leaves some out. In the table there are around 70,000 clones, 49% of which are singletons. Study-level results: All four CD4+ subsets of Type 1 diabetes patients contained TCRB CDR3s that were moderately but significantly shorter.

CD45RO/CCR7/CD25/CD127/CD95/CD27 sorting isolated CD4+ naive, central memory, regulatory and stem cell-like memory cells. Trimming cost V 6 bases and J 4 bases, with 18 bases left between them. Germline assignment: CDR1 MNHEY and CDR2 SMNVEV (reference sequence). CDR3 length equals 15 residues. The clonotype originates from a man younger than 45 with type 1 diabetes. Sequencing was carried out using central memory CD4+ T cells from blood. This chain joins TRBV27 and TRBJ1-1; D is perhaps TRBD1 (6 bases). The CDR3 spells CASSRAGTLSTEAFF. CDR3 DNA sequence: TGTGCCAGCAGCCGAGCCGGGACACTGAGCACTGAAGCTTTCTTT.